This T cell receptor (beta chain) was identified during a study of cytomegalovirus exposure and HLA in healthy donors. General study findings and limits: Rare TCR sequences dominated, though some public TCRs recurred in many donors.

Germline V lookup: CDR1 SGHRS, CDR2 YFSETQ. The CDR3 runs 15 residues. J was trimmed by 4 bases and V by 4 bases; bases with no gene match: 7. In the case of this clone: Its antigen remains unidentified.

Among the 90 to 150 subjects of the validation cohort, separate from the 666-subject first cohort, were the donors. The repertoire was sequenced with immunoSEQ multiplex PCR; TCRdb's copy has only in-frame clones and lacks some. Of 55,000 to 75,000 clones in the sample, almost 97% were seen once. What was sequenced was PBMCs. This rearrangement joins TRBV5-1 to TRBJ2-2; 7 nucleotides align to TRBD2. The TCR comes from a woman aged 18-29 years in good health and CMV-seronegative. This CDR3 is CASSPRGVGTGELFF. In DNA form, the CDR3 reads TGCGCCAGCAGCCCCCGGGGGGTTGGCACCGGGGAGCTGTTTTTT. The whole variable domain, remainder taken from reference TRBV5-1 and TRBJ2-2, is KAGVTQTPRYLIKTRGQQVTLSCSPISGHRSVSWYQQTPGQGLQFLFEYFSETQRNKGNFPGRFSGRQFSNSRSEMNVSTLELGDSALYLCASSPRGVGTGELFFGEGSRLTVL.